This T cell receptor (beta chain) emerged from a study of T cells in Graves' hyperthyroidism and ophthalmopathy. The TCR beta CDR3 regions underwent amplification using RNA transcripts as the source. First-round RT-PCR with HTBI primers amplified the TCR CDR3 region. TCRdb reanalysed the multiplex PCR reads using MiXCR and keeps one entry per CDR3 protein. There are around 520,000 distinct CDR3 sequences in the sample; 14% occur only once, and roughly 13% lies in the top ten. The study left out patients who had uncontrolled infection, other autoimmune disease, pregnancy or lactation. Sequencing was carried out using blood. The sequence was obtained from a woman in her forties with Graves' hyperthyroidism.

This CDR3 reads CASMNSGTDTQYF. The CDR3 DNA reads TGTGCCAGCATGAACAGTGGGACAGATACGCAGTATTTT. The J gene is TRBJ2-3, the V gene TRBV7-9; D remains ambiguous. The germline V gene encodes CDR1 SEHNR and CDR2 FQNEAQ (reference sequence). This CDR3 spans 13 amino acids. V gave up 7 bases and J gave up 3 bases, with 11 bases separating them.